This TCR beta chain was retrieved from a study of control samples from healthy donors and cancer patients. Produced via immunoSEQ multiplex PCR; TCRdb's table is partial and in-frame only. The sample includes around 150,000 clones, under 96% of them seen just once. V lost 5 bases and J 2 bases, leaving 15 bases between the germline ends. Germline V gene data show CDR1 as LNHDA and CDR2 as SQIVND (reference sequence). This CDR3 region has 15 residues. Material for sequencing was blood. This clonotype was obtained from a woman under 40 in good health. This chain connects TRBV19 to TRBJ2-5, with a weak D call TRBD1 (5 bases). DNA of the CDR3: TGTGCCAGTAGTCCGAGGTGGGGCTCTCAAGAGACCCAGTACTTC. Translated: CASSPRWGSQETQYF.